The rows below give T cell receptor beta chains drawn from one sample of a study of blood T cell repertoires in COVID-19. Assay: immunoSEQ multiplex PCR; the TCRdb copy retains only in-frame clones and omits some. Of fewer than 70,000 clones listed, more than 60% are singletons. Sequenced: peripheral blood. The receptors shown here come from a human donor in a cohort sampled during active COVID-19. Each CDR3 is given with its conserved first and last residue. D genes are given only for firm matches. A row's size may be missing; if present it is once, few, many or a size class.

clone size,J gene,V gene,D gene,CDR3 DNA,CDR3 protein
.,TRBJ2-7,TRBV27,.,TGTGCCAGCAGGGAGTTAGCGTTCTACGAGCAGTACTTC,CASRELAFYEQYF
.,TRBJ1-2,TRBV27,.,TGTGCCAGCAGTTTTAAGGTTGCGGGGGGGGCGGGTGGCTACACCTTC,CASSFKVAGGAGGYTF
.,TRBJ2-7,TRBV12-3/TRBV12-4,.,TGTGCCAGCAGTTTCCAGGGGCCCTACGAGCAGTACTTC,CASSFQGPYEQYF
.,TRBJ1-5,TRBV5-6,.,TGTGCCAGCAGCTTGGGTTTCAGAGGCAGCAATCAGCCCCAGCATTTT,CASSLGFRGSNQPQHF
.,TRBJ1-5,TRBV5-1,TRBD1,TGCGCCAGCAGCTTGGGCCAGGGGGACAATCAGCCCCAGCATTTT,CASSLGQGDNQPQHF
.,TRBJ1-1,TRBV11-2,TRBD1,TGTGCCAGCAGCTTCACAGGGGGTACTGAAGCTTTCTTT,CASSFTGGTEAFF
.,TRBJ2-5,TRBV27,TRBD2,TGTGCCAGCAGTCCTAATGGGGGCGCGGGACTAGTTTTTGGGACCCAGTACTTC,CASSPNGGAGLVFGTQYF
.,TRBJ1-5,TRBV18,TRBD1,TGTGCCAGCTCACCGAACCGGGACAGGGTGAATCCCCAGCATTTT,CASSPNRDRVNPQHF
.,TRBJ1-4,TRBV6-6,TRBD1,TGTGCCAGCAGTCGAACTTCTCCGGGACAGGGCGCAACTAATGAAAAACTGTTTTTT,CASSRTSPGQGATNEKLFF
.,TRBJ1-2,TRBV19,.,TGTGCCAGTAGTATAGCAAGTTCGGACTATGGCTACACCTTC,CASSIASSDYGYTF
few,TRBJ2-7,TRBV2,.,TGTGCCAGCAGGGAAAGGGAGAACGCCGAGCAGTACTTC,CASRERENAEQYF
.,TRBJ1-6,TRBV27,.,TGTGCCAGCAGTTTAGGGACTGGTAAAATTCCCCTCCACTTT,CASSLGTGKIPLHF
.,TRBJ2-7,TRBV9,.,TGTGCCAGCAGCCCCCAGCAGGGAATGAACGAGCAGTACTTC,CASSPQQGMNEQYF
.,TRBJ2-7,TRBV5-1,TRBD2,TGCGCCAGCAGCTTTAGCGGGATCTACTCCTACGAGCAGTACTTC,CASSFSGIYSYEQYF
.,TRBJ1-5,TRBV5-1,.,TGCGCCAGCAGCTTGGCAGGGTCCGGCAATCAGCCCCAGCATTTT,CASSLAGSGNQPQHF
.,TRBJ2-7,TRBV2,TRBD2,TGTGCCAGCAGTGAACTAGCGGGGTACTACGAGCAGTACTTC,CASSELAGYYEQYF
once,TRBJ2-3,TRBV4-1,.,TGCGCCAGCAGCCAGGGGGGGGGCCTCTCAGATACGCAGTATTTT,CASSQGGGLSDTQYF
once,TRBJ2-7,TRBV7-8,.,TGTGCCAGCAGCTTAGTGGTTACTTACGAGCAGTACTTC,CASSLVVTYEQYF
.,TRBJ1-2,TRBV10-2,.,TGCGCCAGCAGTGGGAGGGGCGGCTACACCTTC,CASSGRGGYTF
.,TRBJ2-1,TRBV6-2/TRBV6-3,TRBD2,TGTGCCAGCACCCCCTATAGCGGGAGCCCCTACAATGAGCAGTTCTTC,CASTPYSGSPYNEQFF
.,TRBJ1-5,TRBV28,.,TGTGCCAGCACCCAGAATAGCCAGCCCCAGCATTTT,CASTQNSQPQHF
.,TRBJ1-5,TRBV18,.,TGTGCCAGCTCACCAACCGACAGGCGCAATCAGCCCCAGCATTTT,CASSPTDRRNQPQHF
.,TRBJ1-3,TRBV18,.,TGTGCCAGCGGCGACAGAGGTGGAAACACCATATATTTT,CASGDRGGNTIYF
.,TRBJ2-2,TRBV7-2,TRBD2,TGTGCCAGCAGCCTCCGGCTAGCGGGATCTACCGGGGAGCTGTTTTTT,CASSLRLAGSTGELFF
.,TRBJ2-7,TRBV6-2/TRBV6-3,.,TGTGCCAGCAGTAACGTACAGTGGCAGTACTTC,CASSNVQWQYF
once,TRBJ1-3,TRBV13,TRBD1,TGTGCCAGCAGCCCCCGGGACAGGGGTTTCAGCTCTGGAAACACCATATATTTT,CASSPRDRGFSSGNTIYF
.,TRBJ2-1,TRBV12-3/TRBV12-4,.,TGTGCCAGCAGGCAACCTAGGGGTGATGAGCAGTTCTTC,CASRQPRGDEQFF
.,TRBJ2-2,TRBV3-1/TRBV3-2,.,TGTGCCAGCAGCCAAGCCCGGGGAGCTGTTTTT,CASSQARGAVF
few,TRBJ2-7,TRBV5-4,.,TGTGCCAGCAGCTTGGGTAGCGTAGCCTACGAGCAGTACTTC,CASSLGSVAYEQYF
few,TRBJ2-3,TRBV6-5,TRBD2,TGTGCCAGCAGCCTTAGCGGGATGAGCGCAGATACGCAGTATTTT,CASSLSGMSADTQYF
.,TRBJ2-7,TRBV7-9,.,TGTGCCACCGGACAGTCCAATGCTCCCTACGAGCAGTACTTC,CATGQSNAPYEQYF
.,TRBJ1-5,TRBV2,.,TGTGCCAGCAGCGCAGGGTGGAACCAGCCCCAGCATTTT,CASSAGWNQPQHF
few,TRBJ1-1,TRBV19,TRBD1,TGTGCCAGTAGTCCACGACAGGGACCGAACACTGAAGCTTTCTTT,CASSPRQGPNTEAFF
.,TRBJ2-1,TRBV5-4,.,TGTGCCAGCAGCCGGGCCTACAATGAGCAGTTCTTC,CASSRAYNEQFF
.,TRBJ2-7,TRBV28,.,TGTGCCAGCAGACCTACTAGCCCTACCGGCGACGAGCAGTACTTC,CASRPTSPTGDEQYF
.,TRBJ2-7,TRBV7-2,.,TGTGCCAGCAGCCCCGGGACTGGTCTGGGCTCCTACGAGCAGTACTTC,CASSPGTGLGSYEQYF
once,TRBJ1-1,TRBV11-2,.,TGTGCCAGCAGCTCGCCTAGGACAGAGGGGCGTTTCTTT,CASSSPRTEGRFF
.,TRBJ2-7,TRBV28,.,TGTGCCAGCAGTTCAACTCGACTAGTTACCTACGAGCAGTACTTC,CASSSTRLVTYEQYF
.,TRBJ1-1,TRBV20-1,TRBD1,TGCACCCACCCAGGGGACAGGGTAGCTTTCTTT,CTHPGDRVAFF
.,TRBJ1-1,TRBV6-5,.,TGTGCCAGCAGCCCCTGGGAGGGTGGAACTGAAGCTTTCTTT,CASSPWEGGTEAFF
.,TRBJ2-7,TRBV28,TRBD1,TGTGCCAGCAGTCCCTCCGGGACAGGGGGCTCTGAAGAGCAGTACTTC,CASSPSGTGGSEEQYF
.,TRBJ2-3,TRBV7-9,TRBD2,TGTGCCAGCAGCCGGGGACTAGCGGGAGACGCAGATACGCAGTATTTT,CASSRGLAGDADTQYF
.,TRBJ1-5,TRBV19,TRBD1,TGTGCCAGTAGTATTAAGCTGACAGGGGGGCAGCCCCAGCATTTT,CASSIKLTGGQPQHF
.,TRBJ1-3,TRBV4-2,.,TGTGCCAGCAGCCAAGATAGGGGTTCTGGAAACACCATATATTTT,CASSQDRGSGNTIYF
.,TRBJ1-2,TRBV7-9,.,TGTGCCAGCAGCTTAGCGCGTGACTTTTTCTATGGCTACACCTTC,CASSLARDFFYGYTF
.,TRBJ2-7,TRBV6-2/TRBV6-3,TRBD1,TGTGCCAGCAGTGGACAGGTTCGCGGCTACGAGCAGTACTTC,CASSGQVRGYEQYF
few,TRBJ1-1,TRBV10-2,TRBD1,TGCGCCAGCAGTGAGTGGGGGACAGGAGCGAACACTGAAGCTTTCTTT,CASSEWGTGANTEAFF
.,TRBJ2-7,TRBV19,.,TGTGCCAGTAGTCCCCGGAGGAGGGAAGAGCAGTACTTC,CASSPRRREEQYF
.,TRBJ2-7,TRBV9,TRBD1,TGTGCCAGCAGCCTCGGGTGGGACAGGGGATACGAGCAGTACTTC,CASSLGWDRGYEQYF
.,TRBJ1-2,TRBV27,TRBD1,TGTGCCAGCAGTTTAACAGGGGCCTATGGCTACACCTTC,CASSLTGAYGYTF
.,TRBJ2-7,TRBV15,.,TGTGCCACCAGCAGAGATCCAGGGGCAACCTACGAGCAGTACTTC,CATSRDPGATYEQYF
.,TRBJ1-1,TRBV6-6,.,TGTGCCACAAGGGGCGTTTTGGGCACTGAAGCTTTCTTT,CATRGVLGTEAFF
.,TRBJ2-7,TRBV4-3,TRBD2,TGCGCCAGCAGCCAAGATAGAGCGGGGGCCTACGAGCAGTACTTC,CASSQDRAGAYEQYF